This is a list of T cell receptor beta chains from one sample in a study of blood T cell repertoires in COVID-19. Sequenced by immunoSEQ multiplex PCR; TCRdb stores in-frame clones only, minus some. The repertoire holds some 490,000 clones, with roughly 85% as singletons. Sequenced sample: peripheral blood. Every receptor here comes from a human donor in a cohort sampled during active COVID-19. Each CDR3 is given with its conserved first and last residue. The D gene is left open where the match is weak. The size field is filled for only some rows; it gives once, few, many or a size class.

J gene	D gene	V gene	clone size	CDR3 DNA	CDR3 protein
TRBJ2-1	TRBD2	TRBV6-2/TRBV6-3	.	TGTGCCAGCAGTTACGTTCTAGCGGGAGGTACGCCGCACTACAATGAGCAGTTCTTC	CASSYVLAGGTPHYNEQFF
TRBJ2-2	.	TRBV29-1	.	TGCAGCGGCAGGGTTACCGGGTCCGGGGAGCTGTTTTTT	CSGRVTGSGELFF
TRBJ2-1	TRBD1	TRBV4-1	.	TGCGCCAGCAGACCCGACAGGGGTGAGCAGTTCTTC	CASRPDRGEQFF
TRBJ2-7	TRBD2	TRBV6-6	once	TGTGCCAGCAGTCGCGGACTAGCGGGAGCAACACCCTACGAGCAGTACTTC	CASSRGLAGATPYEQYF
TRBJ2-7	TRBD2	TRBV6-5	.	TGTGCCAGCAGTTACAGCGGGGGTAGCTCCTACGAGCAGTACTTC	CASSYSGGSSYEQYF
TRBJ2-1	TRBD2	TRBV2	.	TGTGCCAGCAGTCCTGGGACTAGCGGGAGGGCCGGGAATGAGCAGTTCTTC	CASSPGTSGRAGNEQFF
TRBJ2-3	TRBD2	TRBV10-3	.	TGTGCCATCAGCGGGAGGGCCCAAGATACGCAGTATTTT	CAISGRAQDTQYF
TRBJ1-2	.	TRBV5-1	.	TGCGCCAGCAGCCCCCTCCAGGGAAATGGCTACACCTTC	CASSPLQGNGYTF
TRBJ2-5	TRBD1	TRBV5-4	.	TGTGCCAGCAGCCCGCCCCCGACAGGGATACAAGAGACCCAGTACTTC	CASSPPPTGIQETQYF
TRBJ1-2	.	TRBV28	few	TGTGCCAGCAGTTTAGGAGGTGCGGGGCACTATGGCTACACCTTC	CASSLGGAGHYGYTF
TRBJ2-7	TRBD1	TRBV5-1	.	TGCGCCAGCAGTACCGGGACAGGGGCTTTCTACGAGCAGTACTTC	CASSTGTGAFYEQYF
TRBJ1-5	.	TRBV4-2	.	TGTGCCAGCAGCCAAGATCTCGGGAATCAGCCCCAGCATTTT	CASSQDLGNQPQHF
TRBJ2-7	.	TRBV29-1	.	TGCAGCGCTGATTCCGGTCCTTCGCAGTACTTC	CSADSGPSQYF
TRBJ2-7	.	TRBV11-2	.	TGTGCCAGCAGCTTAAACAGGGTCTACGAGCAGTACTTC	CASSLNRVYEQYF
TRBJ1-1	.	TRBV28	.	TGTGCCAGCAGTTTCCCCTCAGGGGCCATGAACACTGAAGCTTTCTTT	CASSFPSGAMNTEAFF
TRBJ2-5	.	TRBV6-5	once	TGTGCCAGCAGCTCGACTAGTCGGGAGACCCAGTACTTC	CASSSTSRETQYF
TRBJ2-1	TRBD2	TRBV19	.	TGTGCCAGTAGTCCCTTGGGACTAGCGGGGGTTGAGCAGTTCTTC	CASSPLGLAGVEQFF
TRBJ1-5	.	TRBV2	.	TGTGCCAGCAACCCGGGGGGTGATCAGCCCCAGCATTTT	CASNPGGDQPQHF
TRBJ1-6	.	TRBV14	.	TGTGCCAGCAGCCAAGTTCGAGGACAAGCAAATTCACCCCTCCACTTT	CASSQVRGQANSPLHF
TRBJ1-2	.	TRBV14	.	TGTGCCAGCAGCCAATTGGGACTTGACTATGGCTACACCTTC	CASSQLGLDYGYTF
TRBJ1-2	.	TRBV2	.	TGTGCCAGCACCGAACAGGGAATCTATGGCTACACCTTC	CASTEQGIYGYTF
TRBJ1-1	.	TRBV19	.	TGTGCCAGTAGTAAAGGGCGGGAGAACACTGAAGCTTTCTTT	CASSKGRENTEAFF
TRBJ2-6	TRBD2	TRBV28	.	TGTGCCAGCCGGGTAGCGGGGCCCTCTGGGGCCAACGTCCTGACTTTC	CASRVAGPSGANVLTF
TRBJ1-4	TRBD1	TRBV28	.	TGTGCCAGACTCGACAGGGTCAAGGAAAAACTGTTTTTT	CARLDRVKEKLFF
TRBJ2-1	TRBD2	TRBV27	.	TGTGCCAGCAGTCCGCCCCCGGCTAGCGGGAGTGAGGTTAGCTCCTACAATGAGCAGTTCTTC	CASSPPPASGSEVSSYNEQFF
TRBJ2-3	TRBD2	TRBV12-5	.	TGTGCTAGTGGTCCTGGACTAGCGGGAATCACAGATACGCAGTATTTT	CASGPGLAGITDTQYF